This T cell receptor (beta chain) was documented in a study of shared clonotypes between healthy human individuals. Broader study findings: Against clonotypes common to all four donors, non-shared ones had lower generation probabilities.

CDR1 is SNHLY, CDR2 FYNNEI, per germline. Trimming removed 7 bases from V and 4 bases from J; junction bases left unmatched: 6. This CDR3 has 14 residues. The protocol was immunoSEQ multiplex PCR, while the TCRdb copy is restricted to in-frame clones and leaves out a portion. The sample lists about 1.1 million clones, roughly 80% occurring once. Points on this clone: What it binds is not known.

This receptor was obtained from a young man in good health. Some clones in this sample may be carry-over from other donors' samples. This rearrangement joins TRBV2 to TRBJ2-7; the match to TRBD2 covers 11 bases. Sequenced sample: memory CD4+ T cells from PBMCs. Subset denoted: CD45RA-negative fraction. CDR3 in DNA: TGTGCCAGCACGATAGCGGGAGGGTCGTACGAGCAGTACTTC. Its protein product is CASTIAGGSYEQYF.